A single sample gave rise to the 14 T cell receptor beta chains below, sequenced in a study of response to subunit inactivated influenza vaccine. TCRdb called the RT-PCR reads again in MiXCR, with one record for every CDR3 protein. The table records fewer than 250,000 distinct CDR3 sequences, 13% to 15% of them present only once. The material was CD8+ T cells sorted from PBMCs, obtained roughly 5 days after vaccination. These receptors all come from a man aged 45 to 65 who received an inactivated influenza vaccine.

This clonotype showed up just a few times. The V call is TRBV4-3, the J call TRBJ2-2; possibly TRBD2 for D (6 bases). Deletions cut 0 bases from V and 4 bases from J, with 15 bases between. Per germline, CDR1 LGHNA and CDR2 YSLEER. The CDR3 covers 17 residues. The CDR3 sequence: CASSQDPDPGGTGELFF. CDR3 nucleotides: TGCGCCAGCAGCCAAGATCCAGATCCCGGGGGCACCGGGGAGCTGTTTTTT.

J is TRBJ1-4 and V is TRBV6-1; 10 nucleotides line up with TRBD1. Losses at the gene ends were 6 bases for V and 7 bases for J; bases not matched to a gene: 8. Germline V gene data show CDR1 as MNHNS and CDR2 as SASEGT. The CDR3 extends over 15 amino acids. The CDR3 bases are TGTGCCAGCAGCCTCGACAGGGGGCGGAGTGAAAAACTGTTTTTT. It yields the protein CASSLDRGRSEKLFF.

A few counts support this clonotype. This chain uses TRBV4-3 with TRBJ1-5; weak D call: TRBD1 (6 bases). The V end was cut by 0 bases, the J end by 7 bases, with 10 bases between. The CDR3 contains 14 residues. The germline V gene encodes CDR1 LGHNA and CDR2 YSLEER. CDR3 DNA: TGCGCCAGCAGCCAAGAGACAGGCCAGCAGCCCCAGCATTTT. Translated, it gives CASSQETGQQPQHF.

This clonotype has more than one count but fewer than ten. The V call is TRBV27, the J call TRBJ1-2; TRBD1 agrees at 8 bases. Germline loops: CDR1 MNHEY, CDR2 SMNVEV (reference sequence). Trimming cost V 10 bases and J 4 bases; bases outside gene matches: 8. CDR3 length: 13 residues. CDR3: CATYRGSRYGYTF. The CDR3, as DNA: TGTGCCACGTACAGGGGGTCGCGCTATGGCTACACCTTC.

Many counts were recorded for this clonotype. Here the CDR3 reads CASSQDPVGTIYGYTF. Here the CDR3 DNA reads TGCGCCAGCAGCCAAGATCCCGTGGGGACCATCTATGGCTACACCTTC. The chain uses TRBV4-1 and TRBJ1-2; D possibly corresponds to TRBD1 (5 bases). Germline V CDR1 and CDR2: MGHRA, YSYEKL. The CDR3 is made up of 16 amino acids. Trimming cost V 0 bases and J 4 bases, with 15 bases left between them.

This clonotype was counted between two and nine times. The chain is built from TRBV19 and TRBJ1-2, with no clear D. The CDR3 length is 15 residues. CDR1 LNHDA and CDR2 SQIVND come from the germline V gene (reference sequence). Between the trimmed V and J ends, which lost 3 bases and 6 bases, there was a span of 17 bases. CDR3 in amino acids: CASSIPGSGFDGYTF. CDR3 bases: TGTGCCAGTAGTATCCCGGGATCAGGATTTGATGGCTACACCTTC.

The chain uses TRBV7-6 and TRBJ1-5, with D uncertain. This CDR3 contains 16 residues. Deletions cut 5 bases from V and 4 bases from J, with 18 bases between. CDR1 is SGHVS and CDR2 is FNYEAQ in the germline V gene. The CDR3 reads CASSGRGHSANQPQHF. DNA of the CDR3: TGTGCCAGCAGCGGGAGAGGTCACAGCGCAAATCAGCCCCAGCATTTT.

This clonotype showed up many times. The DNA for the CDR3 is TGTGCCAGCAGCTTAATCTGGGACAGGGTCAGCACAGATACGCAGTATTTT. Translation: CASSLIWDRVSTDTQYF. This chain links TRBV7-9 with TRBJ2-3; 9 bases align to TRBD1. The germline gives CDR1 SEHNR, CDR2 FQNEAQ (reference sequence). The CDR3 runs 17 residues. The ends lost 2 bases at V and 0 bases at J; junction bases unmatched: 6.

The V and J genes are TRBV6-5 and TRBJ2-1; possibly TRBD2 for D (5 bases). This CDR3 spans 16 amino acids. Germline-derived CDR1 and CDR2 are MNHEY and SVGAGI. With 0 bases removed from V and 3 bases from J, the gap between germline ends came to 12 bases. DNA for the CDR3: TGTGCCAGCAGTTACTCCGAGGGAGATTACTACAATGAGCAGTTCTTC. This translates into CASSYSEGDYYNEQFF.

J is TRBJ2-7 and V is TRBV27; D may be TRBD1 (6 bases). Trimming left V 1 base short and J 1 base short, with 20 bases between. The CDR3 contains 18 residues. Germline assignment: CDR1 MNHEY and CDR2 SMNVEV (reference sequence). The CDR3 here is CASSLFASLGAGSYEQYF. Written as DNA, the CDR3 is TGTGCCAGCAGTTTATTTGCTTCTTTGGGGGCCGGTTCCTACGAGCAGTACTTC.

CDR3 loop: CATSRDRENTGELFF. The CDR3 DNA sequence: TGTGCCACCAGCAGAGATCGGGAGAACACCGGGGAGCTGTTTTTT. This sequence joins TRBV15 and TRBJ2-2, with D possibly being TRBD2 (5 bases). CDR3 size: 15 residues. CDR1 and CDR2 (germline): LNHNV, YYDKDF (reference sequence). The ends were cut back, 0 bases at V and 1 base at J, with 6 bases in the middle.

The chain links TRBV7-6 to TRBJ2-3; D unclear. CDR1 and CDR2 from the germline V gene are SGHVS and FNYEAQ. V lost 5 bases to trimming and J lost 4 bases, with 16 bases between them. This CDR3 comprises 15 residues. CDR3 amino acids: CASSPEVRRADTQYF. CDR3 in DNA: TGTGCCAGCAGCCCTGAGGTACGGCGCGCAGATACGCAGTATTTT.

This clonotype was seen a few times. The gene calls are TRBV9 and TRBJ2-1, with D tentatively TRBD1 (6 bases). Germline values: CDR1 SGDLS, CDR2 YYNGEE. The ends were cut back, 0 bases at V and 6 bases at J, with 13 bases in the middle. The length of the CDR3 is 15 residues. This CDR3 reads CASSVEQGPVNEQFF. CDR3 nucleotides: TGTGCCAGCAGCGTAGAACAGGGCCCCGTCAATGAGCAGTTCTTC.

This clonotype was counted between two and nine times. The chain recombines TRBV7-9 with TRBJ1-1; D is ambiguous. From germline, CDR1 is SEHNR and CDR2 FQNEAQ (reference sequence). The CDR3 has 12 residues. V lost 5 bases and J lost 1, with 5 bases in between. The CDR3 coding sequence is TGTGCCAGCAGCCCATGGAACACTGAAGCTTTCTTT. This gives the protein CASSPWNTEAFF.